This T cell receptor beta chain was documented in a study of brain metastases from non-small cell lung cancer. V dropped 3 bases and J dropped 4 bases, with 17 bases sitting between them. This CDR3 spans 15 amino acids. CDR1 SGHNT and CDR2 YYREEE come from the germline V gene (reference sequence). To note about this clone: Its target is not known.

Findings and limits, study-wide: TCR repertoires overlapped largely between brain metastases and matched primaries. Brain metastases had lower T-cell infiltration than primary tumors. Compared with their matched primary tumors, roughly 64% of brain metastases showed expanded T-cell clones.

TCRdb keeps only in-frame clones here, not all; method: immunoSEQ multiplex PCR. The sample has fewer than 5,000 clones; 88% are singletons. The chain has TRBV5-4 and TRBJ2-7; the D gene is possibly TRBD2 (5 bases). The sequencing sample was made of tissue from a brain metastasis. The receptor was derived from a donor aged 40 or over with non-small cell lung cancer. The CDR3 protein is CASSSTGLREYEQYF. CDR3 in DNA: TGTGCCAGCAGCTCGACTGGGTTGAGGGAATACGAGCAGTACTTC. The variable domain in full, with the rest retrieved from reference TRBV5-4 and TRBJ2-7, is ETGVTQSPTHLIKTRGQQVTLRCSSQSGHNTVSWYQQALGQGPQFIFQYYREEENGRGNFPPRFSGLQFPNYSSELNVNALELDDSALYLCASSSTGLREYEQYFGPGTRLTVT.